A single sample is the source of the 28 T cell receptor beta chains below, sequenced in a study of blood T cell repertoires in COVID-19. This table comes from immunoSEQ multiplex PCR, and its TCRdb copy is limited to in-frame clones, with some not included. This table holds about 93,000 clones, roughly 90% found once. Specimen: peripheral blood. These receptors all come from a human donor with active COVID-19. The donor label of this sample is uncertain.

Concerning this clone itself: Other DNA sequences in this sample translate to the same CDR3. The rearrangement joins TRBV6-6 to TRBJ2-7; TRBD1 is a possible D gene (6 bases). Germline CDR1 reads MNHNY; CDR2 reads SVGAGI (reference sequence). The V end was cut by 6 bases, the J end by 4 bases, with 10 bases between. The CDR3 totals 12 residues. CDR3 DNA: TGTGCCAGCAGCATCCAGGGGTACGAGCAGTACTTC. It codes for CASSIQGYEQYF.

J is TRBJ2-3 and V is TRBV27; 12 bases are a match to TRBD2. The CDR3 has 17 amino acids. The J segment lost 5 bases and the V segment lost 3 bases, leaving 9 bases of the junction unmatched. Germline lookup yields CDR1 MNHEY and CDR2 SMNVEV (reference sequence). The DNA of the CDR3 is TGTGCCAGCAGTTTTGCTCTAGCGGGGGGGCCTCAAGATACGCAGTATTTT. Protein: CASSFALAGGPQDTQYF.

This rearrangement joins TRBV2 to TRBJ1-1; D remains ambiguous. CDR1 is SNHLY and CDR2 is FYNNEI in the germline V gene. V gave up 1 base and J gave up 5 bases, with 5 bases separating them. CDR3 length equals 12 residues. The CDR3, as DNA: TGTGCCAGCAGTGAAGATCGGACTGAAGCTTTCTTT. It specifies CASSEDRTEAFF.

V gene TRBV12-3 or TRBV12-4 combines with J gene TRBJ2-7, with D possibly TRBD2 on 6 matching bases. V lost 3 bases to trimming and J lost 6 bases, with 9 bases between them. The CDR3 spans 12 residues. CDR3 nucleotides: TGTGCCAGCAGTTTCGGGGGTGCCGAGCAGTACTTC. It codes for CASSFGGAEQYF.

V and J are TRBV18 and TRBJ2-5; TRBD1 matches 7 bases. CDR1 is KGHSH and CDR2 is LQKENI in the germline V gene. CDR3 length: 14 amino acids. V lost 2 bases, J lost 4 bases, and 4 bases stayed unmatched. CDR3 region: CASSPTGAGETQYF. The CDR3 nucleotides read TGTGCCAGCTCACCAACAGGGGCCGGAGAGACCCAGTACTTC.

The rearrangement uses TRBV5-5 and TRBJ2-5; 12 bases agree with TRBD2. This CDR3 comprises 16 residues. Per the germline V gene, CDR1 is SGHKS and CDR2 is YYEKEE (reference sequence). Germline trimming cut 1 base from V and 4 bases from J; bases unmatched to any gene: 5. This chain's CDR3 is CASSLTSGGYSETQYF. Here the CDR3 DNA reads TGTGCCAGCAGCTTGACTAGCGGGGGGTATTCAGAGACCCAGTACTTC.

The count of this clone is one. The V and J genes are TRBV28 and TRBJ1-5, with a weak D call TRBD1 (6 bases). Germline V CDR1 and CDR2: MDHEN, SYDVKM. The V and J ends lost 2 bases and 6 bases respectively, with 20 bases between them. This CDR3 is built from 17 residues. CDR3 bases: TGTGCCAGCAGTTTAGTTTCCAGGACAGAGGGTTTTCAGCCCCAGCATTTT. It specifies CASSLVSRTEGFQPQHF. The full variable domain, its missing parts supplied by reference TRBV28 and TRBJ1-5, is DVKVTQSSRYLVKRTGEKVFLECVQDMDHENMFWYRQDPGLGLRLIYFSYDVKMKEKGDIPEGYSVSREKKERFSLILESASTNQTSMYLCASSLVSRTEGFQPQHFGDGTRLSIL.

This clone occurred once. The rearrangement uses TRBV18 and TRBJ1-1; D unresolved. Germline V gene data show CDR1 as KGHSH and CDR2 as LQKENI. Deletions cut 0 bases from V and 1 base from J, with 3 bases between. The CDR3 sequence is 13 residues long. The CDR3 here is CASSPPANTEAFF. The DNA of the CDR3 is TGTGCCAGCTCACCACCAGCGAACACTGAAGCTTTCTTT.

This clone was seen a handful of times. The CDR3 sequence is CASSYRRLGTDTQYF. In DNA, the CDR3 is TGTGCCAGCAGTTACAGGCGGCTGGGCACAGATACGCAGTATTTT. The chain couples TRBV6-6 to TRBJ2-3, with D unresolved. V gave up 2 bases and J gave up 1 base, with 10 bases separating them. The CDR3 contains 15 residues. Germline CDR1 MNHNY, CDR2 SVGAGI (reference sequence).

This clone was seen once. This chain connects TRBV19 to TRBJ1-2, with no clear D. Germline V lookup: CDR1 LNHDA, CDR2 SQIVND (reference sequence). CDR3 length: 13 amino acids. V shed 5 bases and J shed 2 bases, with 9 bases lying between them. CDR3 loop: CASSPYLNYGYTF. The CDR3 nucleotides are TGTGCCAGTAGTCCCTACCTGAACTATGGCTACACCTTC.

The CDR3 sequence: CASSLTGRYEQYF. CDR3 coding DNA: TGTGCCAGCAGCCTGACAGGGCGCTACGAGCAGTACTTC. The J gene is TRBJ2-7, the V gene TRBV27, with 7 bases identical to TRBD1. The junction had 5 bases not matched to a gene; V was cut back by 6 bases and J by 3 bases. The CDR3 is 13 residues long. The germline V gene has CDR1 MNHEY and CDR2 SMNVEV (reference sequence).

This chain connects TRBV18 to TRBJ1-4; tentative D call: TRBD1 (6 bases). V was pared by 2 bases and J by 10 bases, with 11 bases between. The CDR3 length is 13 residues. CDR1 and CDR2 from the germline V gene are KGHSH and LQKENI. DNA of the CDR3: TGTGCCAGCTCACCAGGGGGCGACGGAAAACTGTTTTTT. Protein product: CASSPGGDGKLFF.

The V and J genes are TRBV5-4 and TRBJ2-3; possible D gene TRBD2, 7 bases. Trimming stripped 0 bases from V and 5 bases from J, with 19 bases between. This CDR3 contains 17 residues. Germline lookup yields CDR1 SGHNT and CDR2 YYREEE (reference sequence). Here the CDR3 DNA reads TGTGCCAGCAGCTTGGCCCGTAGGGGGGGAAGAATAGATACGCAGTATTTT. This encodes CASSLARRGGRIDTQYF. The variable domain in full, completed from reference TRBV5-4 and TRBJ2-3, reads ETGVTQSPTHLIKTRGQQVTLRCSSQSGHNTVSWYQQALGQGPQFIFQYYREEENGRGNFPPRFSGLQFPNYSSELNVNALELDDSALYLCASSLARRGGRIDTQYFGPGTRLTVL.

V is TRBV27 and J is TRBJ2-7, with D maybe TRBD2 (7 bases). Germline CDR1 is MNHEY and CDR2 is SMNVEV (reference sequence). This CDR3 comprises 16 residues. The V and J ends lost 6 bases and 7 bases respectively, with 25 bases between them. The CDR3 is CASSPLSVGGPEEQYF. CDR3 nucleotide sequence: TGTGCCAGCAGCCCCCTCTCTGTGGGGGGGCCTGAAGAGCAGTACTTC.

This clone was seen only once. This rearrangement joins TRBV5-4 to TRBJ2-2, with D tentatively TRBD1 (6 bases). Trimming took 0 bases from V and 2 from J, leaving 11 bases between them. Per the germline V gene, CDR1 is SGHNT and CDR2 is YYREEE (reference sequence). The CDR3 contains 16 residues. CDR3 sequence reads: CASSLGGRGNTGELFF. The CDR3 nucleotides read TGTGCCAGCAGCTTGGGTGGCAGGGGTAACACCGGGGAGCTGTTTTTT.

The J gene is TRBJ2-1, the V gene TRBV4-2, with 7 bases lining up with TRBD2. The CDR3 has 16 residues. Germline V gene data show CDR1 as LGHNA and CDR2 as YNFKEQ. V gave up 0 bases and J gave up 0 bases; unmatched junction bases: 2. The CDR3 DNA is TGTGCCAGCAGCCAAGAACGGGACTACTCCTACAATGAGCAGTTCTTC. Amino acid sequence: CASSQERDYSYNEQFF.

The V call is TRBV3-1 (or the pseudogene TRBV3-2), the J call TRBJ1-5; possible D gene TRBD1, 5 bases. Germline V CDR1 and CDR2: LGHDT, YNNKEL (reference sequence). This CDR3 contains 13 residues. With 4 bases removed from V and 6 bases from J, the gap between germline ends came to 10 bases. The CDR3, as DNA: TGTGCCAGCAGCCCAATGGGGGGTCAGCCCCAGCATTTT. Residues: CASSPMGGQPQHF.

The chain combines TRBV10-3 with TRBJ2-2, with D possibly TRBD2 on 6 matching bases. V was pared by 0 bases and J by 2 bases, with 13 bases between. CDR1 ENHRY and CDR2 SYGVKD come from the germline V gene. The CDR3 sequence is 17 residues long. CDR3 residues: CAISESLGGFNTGELFF. The CDR3 region has the DNA TGTGCCATCAGTGAGTCTCTCGGGGGTTTTAACACCGGGGAGCTGTTTTTT.

This chain joins TRBV14 and TRBJ2-7, with 9 bases aligning to TRBD1. The CDR3 totals 14 residues. The germline CDR1 and CDR2 sequences are SGHDN and FVKESK. Trimming removed 2 bases from V and 2 bases from J; junction bases left unmatched: 1. In DNA, the CDR3 is TGTGCCAGCAGCCAAAGACAGGGGGCCTACGAGCAGTACTTC. Protein sequence: CASSQRQGAYEQYF.

The chain couples TRBV4-3 to TRBJ2-6; 7 bases are a match to TRBD1. V was clipped by 5 bases and J by 1 base; unmatched bases: 5. The CDR3 has 16 residues. Germline V gives CDR1 LGHNA, CDR2 YSLEER. The chain's CDR3 is CASSASTGSGANVLTF. DNA of the CDR3: TGCGCCAGCAGCGCATCGACAGGGTCTGGGGCCAACGTCCTGACTTTC.

The chain is built from TRBV4-1 and TRBJ1-3; the D gene is possibly TRBD1 (5 bases). Germline CDR1 and CDR2: MGHRA and YSYEKL. The CDR3 totals 15 residues. Trimming removed 4 bases at V and 8 bases at J, with 18 bases between. CDR3 sequence (DNA): TGCGCCAGCAGCCCCGTGGGGCAGGTAGTAGACACCATATATTTT. Protein sequence: CASSPVGQVVDTIYF.

The sample holds a few counts of this clone. The chain carries TRBV5-8 and TRBJ2-7; 8 positions match TRBD2. The V and J ends lost 6 bases and 4 bases, in that order; junction bases with no gene match: 9. The CDR3 length is 14 residues. Germline CDR1 and CDR2: SGHTS and YDEGEE. The CDR3 DNA is TGTGCCAGCAACCCTCGGGGGGGCGAGTACGAGCAGTACTTC. Amino acids: CASNPRGGEYEQYF.

The chain uses TRBV19 and TRBJ1-2, with D maybe TRBD1 (6 bases). The CDR3 covers 14 residues. V was shortened by 3 bases and J by 4 bases, with 12 bases between the two germline ends. Germline values: CDR1 LNHDA, CDR2 SQIVND (reference sequence). CDR3 residues: CASSIGGRIYGYTF. The DNA of the CDR3 is TGTGCCAGTAGTATTGGGGGCAGAATCTATGGCTACACCTTC.

This chain connects TRBV6-1 to TRBJ1-1; D unclear. Trimming pared 3 bases from V and 5 bases from J, leaving 10 bases between. This CDR3 contains 13 residues. CDR1 MNHNS and CDR2 SASEGT come from the germline V gene. The CDR3 DNA reads as TGTGCCAGCAGTGATTTTTCCAGGACTGAAGCTTTCTTT. Translation: CASSDFSRTEAFF.

The chain carries TRBV5-1 and TRBJ1-1; 8 bases are shared with TRBD1. Germline CDR1 and CDR2: SGHRS and YFSETQ. The CDR3 is 15 residues long. Trimming removed 3 bases from V and 3 bases from J; junction bases left unmatched: 7. The CDR3 spells CASSYLTGGDTEAFF. The CDR3 DNA follows: TGCGCCAGCAGCTATTTAACAGGGGGGGACACTGAAGCTTTCTTT.

The gene calls are TRBV5-6 and TRBJ2-5; D perhaps matches TRBD2 (6 bases). The V gene's germline CDR1 is SGHDT and CDR2 YYEEEE. The germline V and J ends were trimmed by 2 bases and 3 bases, with 8 bases remaining between them. CDR3 length: 13 amino acids. CDR3 loop: CASSLREEETQYF. The DNA for the CDR3 is TGTGCCAGCAGCTTAAGGGAGGAAGAGACCCAGTACTTC.

The chain has TRBV5-4 and TRBJ2-2; 8 nucleotides agree with TRBD1. This CDR3 contains 17 residues. V lost 2 bases, J lost 7 bases, and 13 bases stayed unmatched. Germline V gene lookup returns CDR1 SGHNT and CDR2 YYREEE (reference sequence). The CDR3, as DNA: TGTGCCAGCAGCTTATTGCAGGGGGCCCGGATGGTCGGGGAGCTGTTTTTT. Translation gives CASSLLQGARMVGELFF. Looking up the rest from reference TRBV5-4 and TRBJ2-2 gives the full variable domain: ETGVTQSPTHLIKTRGQQVTLRCSSQSGHNTVSWYQQALGQGPQFIFQYYREEENGRGNFPPRFSGLQFPNYSSELNVNALELDDSALYLCASSLLQGARMVGELFFGEGSRLTVL.

The CDR3 loop reads CSVGRTGWDEQYF. In DNA form, the CDR3 reads TGCAGCGTTGGACGGACAGGGTGGGACGAGCAGTACTTC. This chain connects TRBV29-1 to TRBJ2-7, with TRBD1 identical over 8 bases. With 4 bases clipped from V and 5 bases from J, the junction kept 7 bases outside the gene matches. The CDR3 contains 13 residues. Germline V CDR1 and CDR2: SQVTM, ANQGSEA.